This paragraph reports one TCR beta chain. Between the trimmed V and J ends, which lost 5 bases and 7 bases, there was a span of 18 bases. This CDR3 has 15 residues. Germline-derived CDR1 and CDR2 are MDHEN and SYDVKM. This sample is part of a study of low-dose radiotherapy and immunotherapy resistance in tumors. On the study more broadly: Every 2 weeks, cohort 1 got 0.5 Gy, reaching 6.5 Gy to the planning target volume.

Indicated time point: before trial treatment. Each patient who was eligible had an advanced solid tumor with no tumor-infiltrating lymphocytes. TRAV and TRBV primers primed cDNA for both TCRalpha and TCRbeta. TCRs underwent approximately 20 PCR cycles of amplification with a constant-region primer and V-primer adapter. Amplification of isolated mRNA was accomplished via in vitro transcription. From the reads, TCRdb called clonotypes with MiXCR, one entry per CDR3 protein. The table includes approximately 84,000 distinct CDR3 sequences, roughly a sixth detected once. The chain uses TRBV28 and TRBJ1-5, with D perhaps TRBD1 (5 bases). Sequenced material: PBMCs, taken before treatment. The clonotype was recovered from a male donor with prostate cancer. The CDR3 bases are TGTGCCAGCAGTCCGGCCCCCGGGGGAGTCCAGCCCCAGCATTTT. This sequence encodes CASSPAPGGVQPQHF.